The 10 T cell receptor beta chains reported below all come from one sample, sequenced in a study of T cell responses to AZD1222 COVID-19 vaccine. Sequencing was performed with immunoSEQ multiplex PCR; in TCRdb, only in-frame clones are kept and a portion is missing. The sample holds 120,000 or so clones, about 90% seen once. Sequences were derived from peripheral blood, sampled 28 days after the second AZD1222 dose. All receptors derive from an adult who received the AZD1222 COVID-19 vaccine.

The count of this clone is one. The chain employs TRBV7-9 and TRBJ1-3, with D possibly matching TRBD1 (5 bases). The ends were cut back, 10 bases at V and 0 bases at J, with 22 bases in the middle. The CDR3 has 17 amino acids. Germline assignment: CDR1 SEHNR and CDR2 FQNEAQ (reference sequence). Written as DNA, the CDR3 is TGTGCCACCCAGGGATTAAAACTGGGATCCTCTGGAAACACCATATATTTT. Translation: CATQGLKLGSSGNTIYF.

The genes are TRBV9 and TRBJ2-3; 13 nucleotides align to TRBD2. Losses at the gene ends were 1 base for V and 2 bases for J; bases not matched to a gene: 16. This CDR3 region has 21 residues. Germline V lookup: CDR1 SGDLS, CDR2 YYNGEE. CDR3 region: CASSVSPLTGGLAGATDTQYF. The CDR3 coding sequence is TGTGCCAGCAGCGTATCGCCGCTGACAGGCGGACTAGCGGGAGCCACAGATACGCAGTATTTT. Variable domain in full (rest from reference TRBV9 and TRBJ2-3): DSGVTQTPKHLITATGQRVTLRCSPRSGDLSVYWYQQSLDQGLQFLIQYYNGEERAKGNILERFSAQQFPDLHSELNLSSLELGDSALYFCASSVSPLTGGLAGATDTQYFGPGTRLTVL.

V and J are TRBV19 and TRBJ1-3; D gene uncertain. Per the germline V gene, CDR1 is LNHDA and CDR2 is SQIVND (reference sequence). The CDR3 covers 14 residues. V was shortened by 10 bases and J by 0 bases, with 13 bases between the two germline ends. In DNA, the CDR3 is TGTGCCACCTCGGCAATGTACTCTGGAAACACCATATATTTT. Encoded protein: CATSAMYSGNTIYF.

CDR3: CASRPFGGVYGYTF. CDR3 sequence (DNA): TGTGCCAGCAGACCTTTTGGGGGCGTCTATGGCTACACCTTC. The chain links TRBV6-5 to TRBJ1-2, with TRBD1 as a possible D gene (6 bases). Between the trimmed V and J ends, which lost 6 bases and 4 bases, there was a span of 15 bases. This CDR3 is 14 amino acids long. Germline V gene lookup returns CDR1 MNHEY and CDR2 SVGAGI.

This chain uses TRBV7-9 with TRBJ1-2; 7 bases match TRBD1. Germline lookup yields CDR1 SEHNR and CDR2 FQNEAQ (reference sequence). The CDR3 contains 13 residues. V lost 5 bases, J lost 8 bases, and 8 bases stayed unmatched. DNA for the CDR3: TGTGCCAGCAGCCCCCGACAGGGCGAAGGCTACACCTTC. Translated, it gives CASSPRQGEGYTF.

J is TRBJ1-4 and V is TRBV7-9; unclear D gene. The CDR3 extends over 15 amino acids. CDR1 SEHNR and CDR2 FQNEAQ come from the germline V gene (reference sequence). Trimming took off 1 base at V and 4 bases at J, with 10 bases between the two ends. The CDR3 here is CASSLGSVLNEKLFF. Written as DNA, the CDR3 is TGTGCCAGCAGCTTAGGGTCCGTACTTAATGAAAAACTGTTTTTT.

The gene calls are TRBV11-3 and TRBJ2-7, with D perhaps TRBD1 or TRBD2 (5 bases each). Per the germline V gene, CDR1 is SGHNT and CDR2 is YENEEA. The V end lost 0 bases, the J end lost 3 bases, and 9 bases lay between the germline ends. The CDR3 runs 14 residues. This CDR3 reads CASSLEGDLYEQYF. CDR3 coding DNA: TGTGCCAGCAGCTTAGAGGGGGACCTCTACGAGCAGTACTTC.

V gene TRBV11-1 combines with J gene TRBJ2-7, with D perhaps given as TRBD1 or TRBD2 (6 bases each). Between the trimmed V and J ends, which lost 3 bases and 2 bases, there was a span of 11 bases. Germline V lookup: CDR1 SGHAT, CDR2 FQDESV (reference sequence). The CDR3 runs 14 residues. CDR3 sequence reads: CASSFEGGPYEQYF. The CDR3 coding sequence is TGTGCCAGCAGCTTTGAGGGGGGACCCTACGAGCAGTACTTC.

The gene calls are TRBV27 and TRBJ1-5; 10 positions match TRBD1. The CDR3 is 16 amino acids. After removal of 6 bases from V and 6 bases from J, the junction contained 11 bases not matched to a gene. Germline values: CDR1 MNHEY, CDR2 SMNVEV (reference sequence). The CDR3 here is CASSPLGQGPGQPQHF. CDR3 coding DNA: TGTGCCAGCAGCCCTCTGGGACAGGGGCCGGGTCAGCCCCAGCATTTT.

The rearrangement joins TRBV7-9 to TRBJ2-5; TRBD1 matches 7 bases. The V gene end was trimmed by 5 bases and the J gene end by 5 bases; junction bases not matched to a gene: 5. CDR3 length: 13 amino acids. CDR1 is SEHNR, CDR2 FQNEAQ, per germline (reference sequence). CDR3 DNA: TGTGCCAGCAGCCCACAGGGGCGGGAGACCCAGTACTTC. This sequence encodes CASSPQGRETQYF.